Below are 4 T cell receptor beta chains sequenced from a single sample in a study of T cell repertoires and HLA-DP antigens (dated by TCRdb to the late 2010s). Their specific antigens are unknown. The method behind the library was the immunoSEQ multiplex PCR assay. TCRdb re-hosts the immuneACCESS table, in-frame sequences only. Its copies lack some clones; in the studies checked, an unresolved V gene accounts for under half of them, and the cause for the rest is not known. The table for this sample lists 90,000 to 130,000 clones; 80% to 95% of them were counted only once. The ten largest make up roughly 0.3% of the sample. Sequenced input: CD4+ T cells from PBMCs. The origin of the receptors is a woman between 18 and 29 years old in good health and CMV-seronegative.

This clone turned up a few times. This chain connects TRBV7-2 to TRBJ1-1; perhaps TRBD1 as D (5 bases). The CDR3 is made up of 13 amino acids. Trimming took off 2 bases at V and 5 bases at J, with 9 bases between the two ends. Germline-derived CDR1 and CDR2 are SGHTA and FQGNSA. In DNA form, the CDR3 reads TGTGCCAGCAGCTTACAGGGATCAACTGAAGCTTTCTTT. This translates into CASSLQGSTEAFF.

The gene calls are TRBV7-9 and TRBJ2-7; 10 bases fit TRBD1. CDR3 length equals 14 residues. After removal of 5 bases from V and 2 bases from J, the junction contained 3 bases not matched to a gene. Germline CDR1 and CDR2: SEHNR and FQNEAQ (reference sequence). CDR3 nucleotides: TGTGCCAGCAGCCTTGGACAGGGGGCCTACGAGCAGTACTTC. It encodes CASSLGQGAYEQYF.

V and J are TRBV7-3 and TRBJ2-2; D not certain. The CDR3 is made up of 12 amino acids. V gave up 8 bases and J gave up 5 bases, with 9 bases separating them. Germline V gene lookup returns CDR1 SGHTA and CDR2 FQGTGA. This CDR3 reads CASVGKTGELFF. DNA for the CDR3: TGTGCCAGCGTGGGAAAGACCGGGGAGCTGTTTTTT. The full variable domain, its missing parts supplied by reference TRBV7-3 and TRBJ2-2, is GAGVSQTPSNKVTEKGKYVELRCDPISGHTALYWYRQSLGQGPEFLIYFQGTGAADDSGLPNDRFFAVRPEGSVSTLKIQRTERGDSAVYLCASVGKTGELFFGEGSRLTVL.

This clone was seen only once. This chain uses TRBV4-2 with TRBJ2-1, with 8 positions matching TRBD2. V lost 1 base, J lost 8 bases, and 7 bases stayed unmatched. Germline-derived CDR1 and CDR2 are LGHNA and YNFKEQ. This CDR3 region has 15 residues. CDR3 sequence: CASSQAGGALDEQFF. In DNA form, the CDR3 reads TGTGCCAGCAGCCAAGCCGGGGGGGCCTTGGATGAGCAGTTCTTC.